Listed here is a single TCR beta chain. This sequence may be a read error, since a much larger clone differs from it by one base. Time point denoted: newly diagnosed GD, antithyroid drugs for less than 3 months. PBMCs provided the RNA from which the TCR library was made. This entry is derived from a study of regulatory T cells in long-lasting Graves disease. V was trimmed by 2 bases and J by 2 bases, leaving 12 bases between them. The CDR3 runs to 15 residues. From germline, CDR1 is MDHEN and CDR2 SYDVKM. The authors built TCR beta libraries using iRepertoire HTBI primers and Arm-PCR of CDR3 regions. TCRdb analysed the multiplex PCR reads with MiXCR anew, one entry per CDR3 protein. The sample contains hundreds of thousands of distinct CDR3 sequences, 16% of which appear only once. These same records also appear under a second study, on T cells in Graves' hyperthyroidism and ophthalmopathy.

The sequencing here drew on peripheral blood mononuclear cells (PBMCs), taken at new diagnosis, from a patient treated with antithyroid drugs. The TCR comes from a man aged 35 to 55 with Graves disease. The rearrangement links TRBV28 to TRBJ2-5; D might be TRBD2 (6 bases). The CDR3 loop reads CASSLDGEAQETQYF. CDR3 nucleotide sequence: TGTGCCAGCAGTTTAGACGGGGAGGCTCAAGAGACCCAGTACTTC.